This section outlines one T cell receptor (beta chain) sequence together with its context. Time point defined: after neoadjuvant nivolumab, at surgical resection. Analysis of PBMCs was direct, with no culture step. The V and J ends lost 1 base and 7 bases respectively, with 14 bases between them. Germline values: CDR1 MNHNY, CDR2 SVGAGI (reference sequence). The CDR3 runs 15 residues. This sample stems from a study of neoadjuvant anti-PD-1 for oral cavity cancer. TCRdb's copy holds only in-frame clones and misses some; the assay was immunoSEQ multiplex PCR. The sample includes 72,000 or so clones, roughly nine tenths seen only once; the top ten take roughly 3%.

This receptor was taken from a person aged 35-80 years with oral cavity squamous cell carcinoma. The chain couples TRBV6-6 to TRBJ2-1; D is uncertain. Source: PBMCs, taken after nivolumab (anti-PD-1) treatment. CDR3 DNA sequence: TGTGCCAGCAGTTACTTGGAGAGGTCTCGGAATGAGCAGTTCTTC. Amino acids: CASSYLERSRNEQFF.